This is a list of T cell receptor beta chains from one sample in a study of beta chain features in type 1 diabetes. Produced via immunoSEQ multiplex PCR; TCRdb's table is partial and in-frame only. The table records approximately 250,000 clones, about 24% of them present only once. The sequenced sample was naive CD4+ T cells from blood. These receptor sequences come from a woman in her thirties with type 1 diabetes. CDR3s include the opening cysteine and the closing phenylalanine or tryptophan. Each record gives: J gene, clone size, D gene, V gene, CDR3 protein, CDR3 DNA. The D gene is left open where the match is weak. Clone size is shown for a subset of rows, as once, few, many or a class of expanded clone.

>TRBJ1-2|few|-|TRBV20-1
CSAPTGYGYTF
TGCAGTGCCCCGACAGGCTATGGCTACACCTTC
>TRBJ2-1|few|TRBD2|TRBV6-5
CASRSLGLAGGHWFF
TGTGCCAGCAGATCCCTCGGACTAGCGGGAGGCCATTGGTTCTTC
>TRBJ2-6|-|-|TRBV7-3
CASSLGHSGANVLTF
TGTGCCAGCAGCTTAGGACATTCTGGGGCCAACGTCCTGACTTTC
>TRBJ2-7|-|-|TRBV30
CACGQSYEQYF
TGTGCCTGTGGACAATCCTACGAGCAGTACTTC
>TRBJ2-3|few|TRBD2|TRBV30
CAWRGIAGGPPDTQYF
TGTGCCTGGAGGGGTATAGCGGGAGGGCCCCCAGATACGCAGTATTTT
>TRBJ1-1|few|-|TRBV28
CASGTHLDTEAFF
TGTGCCAGCGGCACCCATCTCGACACTGAAGCTTTCTTT
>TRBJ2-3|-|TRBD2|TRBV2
CASLRTGTTGTDTQYF
TGTGCCAGTCTAAGGACCGGGACTACCGGCACAGATACGCAGTATTTT
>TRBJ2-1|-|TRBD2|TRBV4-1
CASSPLGGRLDNEQFF
TGCGCCAGCAGCCCCCTGGGCGGGAGGTTGGACAATGAGCAGTTCTTC
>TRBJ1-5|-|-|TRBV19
CASRYGGNQPQHF
TGTGCCAGTAGGTACGGAGGCAATCAGCCCCAGCATTTT
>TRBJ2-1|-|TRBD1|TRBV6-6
CASGSAQTGKFF
TGTGCCAGCGGATCGGCCCAGACAGGGAAGTTCTTC
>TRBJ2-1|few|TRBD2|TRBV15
CATSRAPLAGSHEQFF
TGTGCCACCAGCAGGGCTCCCCTAGCGGGATCCCATGAGCAGTTCTTC
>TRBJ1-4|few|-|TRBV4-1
CASIEGLFEKLFF
TGCGCCAGCATTGAGGGTCTTTTTGAAAAACTGTTTTTT
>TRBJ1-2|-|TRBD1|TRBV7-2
CASSLVQGQGSSYGYTF
TGTGCCAGCAGCTTAGTACAGGGACAGGGGAGTTCCTATGGCTACACCTTC
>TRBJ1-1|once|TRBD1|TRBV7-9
CASSLQGESTEAFF
TGTGCCAGCAGCTTACAGGGGGAGAGCACTGAAGCTTTCTTT
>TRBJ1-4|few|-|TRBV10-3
CAISETTGAPNEKLFF
TGTGCCATCAGTGAGACTACTGGGGCCCCCAATGAAAAACTGTTTTTT
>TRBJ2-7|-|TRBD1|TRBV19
CASSTTGDSYEQYF
TGTGCCAGTAGTACCACAGGGGACTCCTACGAGCAGTACTTC
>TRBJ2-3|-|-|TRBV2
CASRGFRTSTDTQYF
TGTGCCAGCAGGGGATTTCGGACAAGCACAGATACGCAGTATTTT
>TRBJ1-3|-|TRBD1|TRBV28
CARTGTGGGNTIYF
TGTGCCAGGACGGGGACAGGGGGGGGAAACACCATATATTTT
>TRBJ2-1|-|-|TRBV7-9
CASSSTRVEPFF
TGTGCCAGCAGCTCTACTAGAGTAGAACCGTTCTTC
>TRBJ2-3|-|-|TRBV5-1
CASYLAGVDTQYF
TGCGCCAGCTATCTTGCGGGCGTGGATACGCAGTATTTT
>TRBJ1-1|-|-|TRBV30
CAWSVRGYLPQLRRTEAFF
TGTGCCTGGAGTGTACGTGGGTACCTCCCCCAGCTCAGGCGCACTGAAGCTTTCTTT
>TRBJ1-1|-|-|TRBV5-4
CASSLDSEAFF
TGTGCCAGCAGCTTGGACAGTGAAGCTTTCTTT
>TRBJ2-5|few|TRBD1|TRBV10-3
CAISERGQQETQYF
TGTGCCATCAGTGAGAGGGGACAGCAAGAGACCCAGTACTTC
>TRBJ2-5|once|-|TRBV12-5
CASGLGQEYQETQYF
TGTGCTAGTGGTTTGGGACAGGAGTACCAAGAGACCCAGTACTTC
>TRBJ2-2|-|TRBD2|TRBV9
CASSSGTSGINGELFF
TGTGCCAGCAGCTCCGGGACTAGCGGGATAAACGGGGAGCTGTTTTTT
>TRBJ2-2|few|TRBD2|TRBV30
CARTSGYTGELFF
TGTGCCCGAACTAGCGGTTATACCGGGGAGCTGTTTTTT
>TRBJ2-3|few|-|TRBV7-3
CASTFSRGDTQYF
TGTGCCAGCACCTTTAGCCGGGGAGATACGCAGTATTTT
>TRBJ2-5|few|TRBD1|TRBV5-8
CASRLKGAQETQYF
TGTGCCAGCAGATTGAAGGGGGCCCAAGAGACCCAGTACTTC
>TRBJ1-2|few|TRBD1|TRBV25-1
CASSDVTWTGNGYTF
TGTGCCAGCAGCGACGTTACCTGGACAGGGAATGGCTACACCTTC
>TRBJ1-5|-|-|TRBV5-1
CASSLGQLDQPQHF
TGCGCCAGCAGCTTGGGACAGCTAGATCAGCCCCAGCATTTT
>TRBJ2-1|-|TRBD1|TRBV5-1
CASSGSSGTGGRNEQFF
TGCGCCAGCAGCGGTTCCTCCGGGACAGGGGGACGCAATGAGCAGTTCTTC
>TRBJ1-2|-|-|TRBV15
CATSRDGQGGYTF
TGTGCCACCAGCAGAGACGGCCAGGGAGGCTACACCTTC
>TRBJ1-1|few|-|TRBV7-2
CASSPGGVLAEAFF
TGTGCCAGCAGCCCCGGGGGAGTTTTGGCTGAAGCTTTCTTT
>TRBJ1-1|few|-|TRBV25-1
CASSALNTEAFF
TGTGCCAGCAGTGCCTTAAACACTGAAGCTTTCTTT